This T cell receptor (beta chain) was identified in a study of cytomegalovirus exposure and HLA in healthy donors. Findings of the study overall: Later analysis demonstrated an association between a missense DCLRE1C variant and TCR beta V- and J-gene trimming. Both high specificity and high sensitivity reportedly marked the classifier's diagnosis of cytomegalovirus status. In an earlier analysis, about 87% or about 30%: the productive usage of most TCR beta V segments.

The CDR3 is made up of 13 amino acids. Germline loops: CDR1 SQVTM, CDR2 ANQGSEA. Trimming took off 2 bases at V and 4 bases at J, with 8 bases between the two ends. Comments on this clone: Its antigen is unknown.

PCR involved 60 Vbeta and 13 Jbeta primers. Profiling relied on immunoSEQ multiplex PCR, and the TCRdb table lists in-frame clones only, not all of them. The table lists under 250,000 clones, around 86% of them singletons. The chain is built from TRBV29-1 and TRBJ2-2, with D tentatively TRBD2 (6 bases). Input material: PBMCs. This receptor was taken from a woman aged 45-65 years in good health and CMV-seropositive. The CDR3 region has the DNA TGCAGCGTTGAAAGGAGGGGCACCGGGGAGCTGTTTTTT. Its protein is CSVERRGTGELFF.